This is a list of T cell receptor beta chains from one sample in a study of graft-versus-host responses after intestinal transplantation. Here immunoSEQ multiplex PCR was the method, and the copy in TCRdb shows in-frame clones only, minus some. The sample carries 25,000 or so clones, more than 85% recorded once. Sequenced here: PBMCs, sampled approximately 38 days after intestinal transplant. All receptors derive from a human patient who received an intestinal transplant, so some T cells may come from the graft donor. The CDR3 runs from the conserved cysteine through the conserved F or W.

V	J	CDR3
TRBV28	TRBJ2-1	CASSFGGSGNYNEQFF
TRBV7-2	-	CASSEGGWGLYEQYF
TRBV27	TRBJ1-1	CASRLKGNTEAFF
TRBV6-5	TRBJ2-1	CASAGSGHHNEQFF
TRBV27	TRBJ1-1	CASSLRPSNTEAFF
TRBV7-9	TRBJ2-1	CASSSLAGGPYGGNEQFF
TRBV30	TRBJ1-5	CAWSSGRLAHDSNQPQHF
TRBV6-5	TRBJ2-7	CASSRTGYEQYF
TRBV7-2	TRBJ2-5	CASSALEGVGTQYF
TRBV30	TRBJ2-3	CAGGERHSTDTQYF
TRBV11-3	TRBJ2-1	CASGRGIYNEQFF
TRBV6-5	TRBJ1-2	CASSYSGQGHTF
TRBV6-5	TRBJ2-1	CASSDPRFGNEQFF
TRBV18	TRBJ2-7	CASSLFRWFRLAGAPYYYEQYF
TRBV6-5	TRBJ2-7	CASSYSGSYEQYF
TRBV9	TRBJ2-2	CASSVGVSGTLSTGELFF
TRBV2	TRBJ2-4	CASRGASGRARNIQYF
TRBV28	TRBJ1-5	CASSSRDGQPQHF
TRBV7-9	TRBJ1-1	CASSLESQGAYEAFF
TRBV5-6	TRBJ1-1	CASSHMDKNTEAFF
TRBV27	TRBJ2-7	CASSFSSGDSSYEQYF
TRBV15	TRBJ1-2	CATSRETGGWYGYTF
TRBV7-3	TRBJ2-7	CASSPGTGSEQYF
TRBV27	TRBJ1-1	CATGQGWGTEAFF
TRBV9	TRBJ2-7	CASSVAGRGTGGDEQYF
TRBV30	TRBJ2-7	CAWSVSGYVGYEQYF
TRBV28	TRBJ1-1	CASSLKPDRPFANTEAFF
TRBV9	TRBJ1-3	CASRTEGSGNTIYF
TRBV11-2	TRBJ2-3	CASSLYTDTQYF
TRBV6-6	TRBJ1-1	CASSPGQPNTEAFF
TRBV5-1	TRBJ2-1	CASSRLTSGRSSHEQFF
TRBV19	TRBJ1-6	CASMAGTANSPLHF
TRBV6-5	TRBJ1-1	CASSHKNTEAFF
TRBV6-1	TRBJ1-2	CASSAGNYGYTF
TRBV15	TRBJ1-1	CATAGRAPGLVAFF
TRBV7-2	TRBJ2-7	CASSEGGWGLYEQYF
TRBV15	TRBJ1-1	CATSGGPAEGEAFF
TRBV19	TRBJ2-7	CASSIDHLGSGPYEQYF
TRBV19	TRBJ1-1	CASSTSGGAVEAFF
TRBV9	TRBJ1-4	CASSLGGGAYEKLFF
TRBV19	TRBJ2-2	CASTWALNTGELFF
TRBV19	TRBJ1-5	CACTTGGLGQPQHF
TRBV27	TRBJ2-5	CASSPDRASETQYF
TRBV7-2	TRBJ2-7	CASSWTGGSYEQYF
TRBV7-2	TRBJ2-7	CASSLGGLEQYF